Following are 19 T cell receptor beta chains from one sample sequenced in a study of blood T cells in healthy people across ages. Through a sample-barcoded 5' primer and a J-beta primer mix, a second PCR was run for about 6 to 11 cycles. TCRdb analysed the 5' RACE reads with MiXCR anew, one entry per CDR3 protein. Seen here are 700,000 to 950,000 distinct CDR3 sequences, 55% to 75% observed once, and the top ten hold approximately 21%. The sequenced material came from blood. Every receptor here comes from a man aged 30 to 39 in good health.

The J gene is TRBJ2-5, the V gene TRBV29-1, with D perhaps TRBD1 or TRBD2 (5 bases each). V lost 3 bases, J lost 11 bases, and 16 bases lay in between. This CDR3 spans 12 amino acids. CDR1 and CDR2 from the germline V gene are SQVTM and ANQGSEA. The CDR3 DNA is TGCAGCGTTGAGTGGGGGAGAGGAGAGCAGTACTTC. This encodes CSVEWGRGEQYF.

This chain joins TRBV6-6 and TRBJ1-4; D is uncertain. The CDR3 is made up of 13 amino acids. From germline, CDR1 is MNHNY and CDR2 SVGAGI (reference sequence). V was clipped by 3 bases and J by 5 bases, with 7 bases between them. The DNA of the CDR3 is TGTGCCAGCAGTTATTGGCAGAATGAAAAACTGTTTTTT. Encoded protein: CASSYWQNEKLFF.

V gene TRBV25-1 combines with J gene TRBJ2-3; weak D call: TRBD1 (6 bases). Germline CDR1 is MGHDK and CDR2 is SYGVNS. With 3 bases removed from V and 6 bases from J, the gap between germline ends came to 19 bases. This CDR3 has 16 amino acids. This CDR3 is CASSDSWGPLGDTQYF. The DNA for the CDR3 is TGTGCCAGCAGTGATTCCTGGGGGCCCCTCGGGGATACGCAGTATTTT.

CDR3: CASSQPGLARSYEQYF. The CDR3 nucleotides are TGCGCCAGCAGCCAACCGGGACTAGCGAGATCCTACGAGCAGTACTTC. The J gene is TRBJ2-7, the V gene TRBV4-1; 10 bases are shared with TRBD2. Looked up from germline, CDR1 is MGHRA and CDR2 is YSYEKL. V was pared by 2 bases and J by 1 base, with 5 bases of the junction left unmatched. The CDR3 is made up of 16 amino acids.

V gene TRBV6-6 combines with J gene TRBJ2-7; D may be TRBD1 (6 bases). Trimming left V 5 bases short and J 4 bases short, with 21 bases between. This CDR3 has 16 residues. CDR1 is MNHNY and CDR2 is SVGAGI in the germline V gene (reference sequence). CDR3 loop: CASSPSLGGRVYEQYF. CDR3 bases: TGTGCCAGCAGTCCATCGTTAGGGGGTAGGGTATACGAGCAGTACTTC.

A single count supports this clonotype. This sequence joins TRBV27 and TRBJ1-2; TRBD1 matches at 7 bases. Per germline, CDR1 MNHEY and CDR2 SMNVEV (reference sequence). The CDR3 runs to 14 residues. J lost 7 bases, V lost 6 bases, and 11 bases had no gene match. The CDR3, as DNA: TGTGCCAGCAGGGGGTCTGGACAGGAGGGTGGCTACACCTTC. Translating gives CASRGSGQEGGYTF.

This chain links TRBV20-1 with TRBJ2-5; D unclear. The CDR3 runs 12 residues. The V end was cut by 3 bases, the J end by 5 bases, with 10 bases between. The germline gives CDR1 DFQATT, CDR2 SNEGSKA (reference sequence). CDR3 DNA sequence: TGCAGTGCTAGGTGGTTCGGGGAGACCCAGTACTTC. Amino acid sequence: CSARWFGETQYF.

This clonotype appeared many times. This sequence joins TRBV20-1 and TRBJ2-1; no reliable D call. Trimming shortened V by 3 bases and J by 5 bases, and 14 bases separated the two germline ends. The CDR3 has 14 amino acids. Per the germline V gene, CDR1 is DFQATT and CDR2 is SNEGSKA (reference sequence). The CDR3 region has the DNA TGCAGTGCTAGGCAGGCGTCGCTAAACAATGAGCAGTTCTTC. Amino acid sequence: CSARQASLNNEQFF.

This rearrangement joins TRBV6-5 to TRBJ1-6; 7 bases are shared with TRBD1. Per germline, CDR1 MNHEY and CDR2 SVGAGI. V shed 2 bases, J shed 9 bases, and the junction held 7 bases outside the gene matches. The CDR3 is made up of 15 amino acids. Here the CDR3 reads CASSYLDREGSPLHF. As DNA, the CDR3 is TGTGCCAGCAGTTACCTCGACAGGGAGGGTTCACCCCTCCACTTT.

This clonotype was counted a few times. The chain combines TRBV29-1 with TRBJ2-1; 8 bases are a match to TRBD2. The CDR3 has 10 amino acids. V lost 4 bases, J lost 10 bases, and 0 bases stayed unmatched. In germline, CDR1 is SQVTM, CDR2 ANQGSEA. The CDR3 loop is CSVGGGEQFF. CDR3 DNA: TGCAGCGTTGGCGGGGGGGAGCAGTTCTTC.

This clonotype has just a few counts. The chain's CDR3 is CASSWGGQGSYEQYF. DNA of the CDR3: TGTGCCAGCAGCTGGGGGGGACAGGGGTCCTACGAGCAGTACTTC. The chain employs TRBV5-6 and TRBJ2-7; 10 positions agree with TRBD1. CDR1 SGHDT and CDR2 YYEEEE come from the germline V gene. Unmatched junction bases numbered 4, after V lost 3 bases and J lost 1 base. This CDR3 is built from 15 residues.

The V call is TRBV6-5, the J call TRBJ2-5; 7 bases agree with TRBD2. CDR1 MNHEY and CDR2 SVGAGI come from the germline V gene. The CDR3 runs to 15 residues. J lost 1 base, V lost 5 bases, and 7 bases had no gene match. CDR3 DNA: TGTGCCAGCAGTAAAAGCGGGGCCTCCCAAGAGACCCAGTACTTC. This codes for CASSKSGASQETQYF.

V usage is TRBV20-1 and J usage is TRBJ2-7, with 8 bases fitting TRBD2. J gave up 2 bases and V 0 bases, and 6 bases lay outside the gene matches. The CDR3 consists of 15 residues. The germline V gene encodes CDR1 DFQATT and CDR2 SNEGSKA (reference sequence). CDR3 coding DNA: TGCAGTGCTAGAGACAGCGGGAGTGGTACCTACGAGCAGTACTTC. It encodes CSARDSGSGTYEQYF.

The rearrangement joins TRBV5-1 to TRBJ1-5; 7 bases are shared with TRBD1. Unmatched junction bases numbered 4, after V lost 4 bases and J lost 3 bases. CDR3 length equals 14 residues. The germline V gene has CDR1 SGHRS and CDR2 YFSETQ. DNA for the CDR3: TGCGCCAGCAGCGAGGGGACAGTCAATCAGCCCCAGCATTTT. It specifies CASSEGTVNQPQHF.

The chain combines TRBV4-3 with TRBJ1-4; 8 bases match TRBD1. V was pared by 2 bases and J by 13 bases, with 3 bases of the junction left unmatched. Germline values: CDR1 LGHNA, CDR2 YSLEER. The CDR3 totals 12 residues. The CDR3 loop reads CASSQQQGGLFF. The DNA for the CDR3 is TGCGCCAGCAGCCAACAACAGGGGGGACTGTTTTTT.

The chain combines TRBV20-1 with TRBJ2-3, with a tentative D call TRBD1 (6 bases). In germline, CDR1 is DFQATT, CDR2 SNEGSKA (reference sequence). V lost 0 bases, J lost 2 bases, and 18 bases lay in between. The CDR3 spans 17 residues. Written as DNA, the CDR3 is TGCAGTGCTAGAGATCGCATTGTCTTGGGGGCCACAGATACGCAGTATTTT. Translation gives CSARDRIVLGATDTQYF.

The chain couples TRBV10-3 to TRBJ1-5; no reliable D call. The CDR3 is 13 residues long. Trimming took 3 bases from V and 9 from J, leaving 12 bases between them. Germline CDR1 is ENHRY and CDR2 is SYGVKD. CDR3 residues: CAISDEGSLPQHF. The CDR3 DNA is TGTGCCATCAGTGACGAAGGGTCGTTGCCCCAGCATTTT.

This chain joins TRBV6-2 or TRBV6-3 and TRBJ2-3, with D possibly matching TRBD2 (7 bases). CDR1 and CDR2 from the germline V gene are MNHEY and SVGEGT. Trimming removed 4 bases from V and 5 bases from J, with 19 bases in between. This CDR3 contains 16 residues. CDR3 region: CASSSTSARGGDTQYF. The CDR3 DNA sequence: TGTGCCAGCAGTTCCACTAGCGCCCGAGGGGGAGATACGCAGTATTTT.

This rearrangement joins TRBV5-6 to TRBJ2-1; 13 bases line up with TRBD2. V lost 3 bases to trimming and J lost 5 bases; unmatched junction nucleotides: 2. The CDR3 sequence is 15 residues long. The germline gives CDR1 SGHDT, CDR2 YYEEEE. The CDR3 is CASSSGLAGHNEQFF. CDR3 DNA: TGTGCCAGCAGCTCGGGACTAGCGGGACACAATGAGCAGTTCTTC.